These 22 T cell receptor beta chains came from one sample sequenced in a study of shared T cell receptors in the human thymus. Method: immunoSEQ multiplex PCR; TCRdb's copy keeps in-frame clones and lacks some. Seen here are about 380,000 clones, just under 95% observed once, and the top ten hold about 0.02%. Sequenced sample: thymocytes. The receptor set was obtained from a human donor.

This sequence joins TRBV19 and TRBJ2-7; D is unclear. Germline V CDR1 and CDR2: LNHDA, SQIVND (reference sequence). The CDR3 has 12 amino acids. V lost 4 bases to trimming and J lost 9 bases, with 13 bases between them. Here the CDR3 reads CASSTGSSRQYF. CDR3 nucleotides: TGTGCCAGTAGTACCGGGTCCAGTCGGCAGTACTTC.

The sample holds one count of this clone. The chain carries TRBV7-2 and TRBJ2-1; no firm D call. Germline CDR1 SGHTA, CDR2 FQGNSA. The CDR3 is made up of 17 amino acids. The V and J ends lost 5 bases and 2 bases respectively, with 19 bases between them. The CDR3 bases are TGTGCCAGCAGCCCCGACCTACCGGACGCGGCCTACAATGAGCAGTTCTTC. Translating it yields CASSPDLPDAAYNEQFF.

This sequence joins TRBV14 and TRBJ2-1; tentative D call: TRBD2 (5 bases). In germline, CDR1 is SGHDN, CDR2 FVKESK. V shed 3 bases and J shed 4 bases, with 13 bases lying between them. CDR3 length: 15 residues. This CDR3 is CASSQVPKRYNEQFF. CDR3 DNA sequence: TGTGCCAGCAGCCAGGTCCCAAAGCGGTACAATGAGCAGTTCTTC.

J is TRBJ2-1 and V is TRBV4-2; D ambiguous. The CDR3 sequence is 17 residues long. Trimming removed 1 base from V and 8 bases from J, with 21 bases in between. CDR1 is LGHNA and CDR2 is YNFKEQ in the germline V gene. CDR3 protein: CASSQGVGFASVHEQFF. The CDR3 bases are TGTGCCAGCAGCCAAGGGGTGGGATTCGCCTCCGTTCATGAGCAGTTCTTC.

This rearrangement joins TRBV15 to TRBJ2-1, with D perhaps assigned TRBD1 or TRBD2 (6 bases each). Germline V gene lookup returns CDR1 LNHNV and CDR2 YYDKDF (reference sequence). The CDR3 runs 14 residues. V lost 0 bases, J lost 14 bases, and 17 bases lay in between. This chain's CDR3 is CATSREDYLRGKFF. The CDR3 DNA sequence: TGTGCCACCAGCAGAGAGGACTACTTGAGGGGGAAGTTCTTC.

The V and J genes are TRBV29-1 and TRBJ2-1; no clear D. Germline CDR1 and CDR2: SQVTM and ANQGSEA. With 5 bases removed from V and 6 bases from J, the gap between germline ends came to 14 bases. The CDR3 has 13 residues. The CDR3 is CSVLGVPSNEQFF. The CDR3 bases are TGCAGCGTTTTGGGCGTCCCGAGCAATGAGCAGTTCTTC.

V is TRBV6-1 and J is TRBJ1-2; D gene uncertain. The V and J ends lost 6 bases and 1 base respectively, with 12 bases between them. CDR1 MNHNS and CDR2 SASEGT come from the germline V gene. This CDR3 region has 14 residues. Here the CDR3 DNA reads TGTGCCAGCAGCTTTACAGAGATTAACTATGGCTACACCTTC. Amino acid sequence: CASSFTEINYGYTF.

This clone was seen only once. The V gene is TRBV29-1, the J gene TRBJ2-7; D remains unclear. This CDR3 has 12 residues. From germline, CDR1 is SQVTM and CDR2 ANQGSEA. V dropped 6 bases and J dropped 3 bases, with 12 bases sitting between them. CDR3 sequence: CSVGLGRYEQYF. As DNA, the CDR3 is TGCAGCGTCGGTTTGGGCCGCTACGAGCAGTACTTC.

The chain couples TRBV5-6 to TRBJ2-7; 8 nucleotides align to TRBD1. Germline loops: CDR1 SGHDT, CDR2 YYEEEE. The CDR3 totals 15 residues. V was pared by 5 bases and J by 1 base, with 8 bases of the junction left unmatched. The CDR3 DNA reads TGTGCCAGCAGAGGTGGGACAGGCCGATCCTACGAGCAGTACTTC. This gives the protein CASRGGTGRSYEQYF.

The chain is built from TRBV2 and TRBJ1-2, with D perhaps matching TRBD1 (5 bases). CDR3 length: 15 amino acids. Per germline, CDR1 SNHLY and CDR2 FYNNEI. Trimming took off 4 bases at V and 5 bases at J, with 17 bases between the two ends. CDR3 sequence: CASSVPQGPGYGYTF. CDR3 DNA: TGTGCCAGCAGTGTCCCCCAGGGACCCGGATATGGCTACACCTTC. The full variable domain, its missing parts supplied by reference TRBV2 and TRBJ1-2, is EPEVTQTPSHQVTQMGQEVILRCVPISNHLYFYWYRQILGQKVEFLVSFYNNEISEKSEIFDDQFSVERPDGSNFTLKIRSTKLEDSAMYFCASSVPQGPGYGYTFGSGTRLTVV.

The V call is TRBV27, the J call TRBJ2-5; the match to TRBD2 covers 8 bases. The CDR3 spans 14 residues. The germline V gene has CDR1 MNHEY and CDR2 SMNVEV (reference sequence). V shed 4 bases, J shed 0 bases, and the junction held 1 base outside the gene matches. DNA for the CDR3: TGTGCCAGCAGTTGCGGGAGGTACCAAGAGACCCAGTACTTC. Translation gives CASSCGRYQETQYF.

The V and J genes are TRBV6-4 and TRBJ1-1; no firm D call. The germline V and J ends were trimmed by 3 bases and 1 base, with 6 bases remaining between them. There are 13 residues in the CDR3. CDR1 is MRHNA and CDR2 is SNTAGT in the germline V gene. The CDR3 sequence is CASSDTENTEAFF. The CDR3, as DNA: TGTGCCAGCAGTGATACGGAGAACACTGAAGCTTTCTTT.

This chain joins TRBV7-6 and TRBJ1-1; TRBD1 aligns across 8 bases. The CDR3 spans 16 residues. V dropped 1 base and J dropped 2; count of bases not matched to a gene: 6. The germline CDR1 and CDR2 sequences are SGHVS and FNYEAQ. CDR3 in DNA: TGTGCCAGCAGCTTAGAGCCGGGACAGGTTAACACTGAAGCTTTCTTT. Its translation is CASSLEPGQVNTEAFF. Full variable domain (remainder filled in from reference TRBV7-6 and TRBJ1-1): GAGVSQSPRYKVTKRGQDVALRCDPISGHVSLYWYRQALGQGPEFLTYFNYEAQQDKSGLPNDRFSAERPEGSISTLTIQRTEQRDSAMYRCASSLEPGQVNTEAFFGQGTRLTVV.

The V and J genes are TRBV27 and TRBJ1-2; D gene ambiguous. CDR3 length: 13 amino acids. Germline V gene sequence: CDR1 MNHEY, CDR2 SMNVEV (reference sequence). Trimming stripped 5 bases from V and 4 bases from J, with 11 bases between. The CDR3 DNA is TGTGCCAGCAGTCCCGACGGTATCTATGGCTACACCTTC. Its protein product is CASSPDGIYGYTF.

V and J are TRBV7-9 and TRBJ2-3; D is unclear. There are 13 residues in the CDR3. V was trimmed by 5 bases and J by 2 bases, leaving 8 bases between them. Germline CDR1 and CDR2: SEHNR and FQNEAQ (reference sequence). The CDR3 sequence is CASSPTYTDTQYF. The CDR3 coding sequence is TGTGCCAGCAGCCCGACCTACACAGATACGCAGTATTTT.

The rearrangement uses TRBV19 and TRBJ2-2, with 13 nucleotides matching TRBD2. Looked up from germline, CDR1 is LNHDA and CDR2 is SQIVND (reference sequence). Unmatched junction bases numbered 7, after V lost 8 bases and J lost 4 bases. CDR3 length equals 16 residues. The CDR3 sequence is CASGRGLAGPTGELFF. In nucleotides, the CDR3 is TGTGCCAGTGGGAGGGGACTAGCGGGACCCACCGGGGAGCTGTTTTTT.

The CDR3 DNA follows: TGTGCCAGCAGCGCCGACAGGACTAACTACAATGAGCAGTTCTTC. Translation: CASSADRTNYNEQFF. V is TRBV5-4 and J is TRBJ2-1, with D perhaps being TRBD1 or TRBD2 (6 bases each). The CDR3 sequence is 15 residues long. Germline CDR1 is SGHNT and CDR2 is YYREEE (reference sequence). V lost 4 bases to trimming and J lost 3 bases, with 14 bases between them.

The genes are TRBV12-1 and TRBJ2-2; the table's D gene call, TRBD1, was not cross checked with the DNA. TRBV12-1 is labeled a pseudogene. The CDR3 sequence is 17 residues long. The CDR3 bases are TGTGCCAGCAGCCCCTCCCCGGGACAGAAAAACACCGGGGAGCTGTTTTTT. This gives the protein CASSPSPGQKNTGELFF.

This clone was seen a single time. The chain couples TRBV18 to TRBJ1-2; 7 bases fit TRBD1. CDR1 is KGHSH, CDR2 LQKENI, per germline. The CDR3 totals 14 residues. Trimming cost V 2 bases and J 8 bases; bases outside gene matches: 8. For the CDR3, the DNA is TGTGCCAGCTCACCATCGACAGGGTGGGAAGGCTACACCTTC. Protein sequence: CASSPSTGWEGYTF.

The V and J genes are TRBV19 and TRBJ1-1; tentative D call: TRBD1 (5 bases). Germline V CDR1 and CDR2: LNHDA, SQIVND (reference sequence). CDR3 size: 14 residues. The V gene lost 6 bases and the J gene lost 1 base, with 12 bases spanning the gap. For the CDR3, the DNA is TGTGCCAGTAGGACTTTCAGGGAGAACACTGAAGCTTTCTTT. It yields the protein CASRTFRENTEAFF.

The rearrangement joins TRBV5-1 to TRBJ1-2, with a weak D call TRBD1 (5 bases). This CDR3 contains 15 residues. Deletions cut 0 bases from V and 4 bases from J, with 13 bases between. CDR1 SGHRS and CDR2 YFSETQ come from the germline V gene. CDR3 sequence: CASSLDGTLAYGYTF. The DNA for the CDR3 is TGCGCCAGCAGCTTGGACGGGACCCTAGCCTATGGCTACACCTTC.

V usage is TRBV10-3 and J usage is TRBJ1-3, with D possibly being TRBD1 (5 bases). This CDR3 is built from 14 residues. V shed 4 bases and J shed 4 bases, with 11 bases lying between them. The germline V gene has CDR1 ENHRY and CDR2 SYGVKD. CDR3 sequence reads: CAISGGVDGNTIYF. The CDR3, as DNA: TGTGCCATCAGTGGAGGGGTTGACGGAAACACCATATATTTT.